A selection of T cell receptor beta chains follows, all from one sample in a study of a mutant IDH1 vaccine in newly diagnosed glioma. Assay used: immunoSEQ multiplex PCR; TCRdb lists only in-frame clones, some missing. The data contain some 68,000 clones, around 79% of them seen just once; the ten biggest clones take up 7% to 10%. The sample here was PBMCs, taken from a glioma patient treated with radiotherapy, temozolomide or both. Source of these receptors: a man in his fifties or sixties with glioma. CDR3s include the opening cysteine and the closing phenylalanine or tryptophan. A D gene is named only where the DNA matches it firmly.

D gene	V gene	J gene	CDR3 protein
-	TRBV27	TRBJ1-4	CASSVRRLGEKLFF
-	TRBV5-4	TRBJ1-6	CASSLSWSSDSPLHF
-	TRBV30	TRBJ1-3	CACTLVDSGNTIYF
-	TRBV2	TRBJ2-1	CASSVRQSSSNEQFF
-	TRBV5-1	TRBJ1-4	CASSSSDHEKLFF
TRBD1	TRBV7-2	TRBJ1-2	CASSSDRAPNYGYTF
-	TRBV6-6	TRBJ2-7	CASSYSASYEQYF
-	TRBV6-1	TRBJ1-5	CASSLNPGVQPQHF
TRBD1	TRBV18	TRBJ1-4	CASSPGQEQQKLFF
-	TRBV19	TRBJ2-1	CASLPNKGNEQFF